This TCR beta chain was obtained from a study of OX40 agonist ivuxolimab in advanced cancers. Germline CDR1 and CDR2: MNHEY and SMNVEV (reference sequence). This CDR3 comprises 15 residues. Losses at the gene ends were 5 bases for V and 5 bases for J; bases not matched to a gene: 4. Profiled with immunoSEQ multiplex PCR; TCRdb holds only in-frame clones, not every one. The sample includes about 36,000 clones, 84% of them seen just once. This TCR came from an adult with an advanced solid tumor such as melanoma, head and neck, liver or kidney cancer. Sequencing was performed on CD4+ or CD8+ T cells sorted from blood, taken in a trial of the OX40 agonist ivuxolimab. The chain is built from TRBV27 and TRBJ2-7; TRBD2 matches at 15 bases. DNA for the CDR3: TGTGCCAGCAGTGAAGGGACTAGCGGGAGGAACGAGCAGTACTTC. This gives the protein CASSEGTSGRNEQYF.